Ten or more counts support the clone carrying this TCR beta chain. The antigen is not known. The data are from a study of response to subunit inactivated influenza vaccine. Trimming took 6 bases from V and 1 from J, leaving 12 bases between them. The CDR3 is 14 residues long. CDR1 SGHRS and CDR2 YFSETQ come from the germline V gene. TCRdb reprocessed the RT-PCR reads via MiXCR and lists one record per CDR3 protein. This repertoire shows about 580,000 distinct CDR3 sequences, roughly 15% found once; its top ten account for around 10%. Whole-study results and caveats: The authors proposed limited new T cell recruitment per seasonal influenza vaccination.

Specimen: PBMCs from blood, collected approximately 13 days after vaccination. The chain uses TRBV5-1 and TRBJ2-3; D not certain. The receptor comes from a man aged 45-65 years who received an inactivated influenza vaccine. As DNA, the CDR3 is TGCGCCAGCACCCTCGGATGGCGCACAGATACGCAGTATTTT. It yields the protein CASTLGWRTDTQYF.